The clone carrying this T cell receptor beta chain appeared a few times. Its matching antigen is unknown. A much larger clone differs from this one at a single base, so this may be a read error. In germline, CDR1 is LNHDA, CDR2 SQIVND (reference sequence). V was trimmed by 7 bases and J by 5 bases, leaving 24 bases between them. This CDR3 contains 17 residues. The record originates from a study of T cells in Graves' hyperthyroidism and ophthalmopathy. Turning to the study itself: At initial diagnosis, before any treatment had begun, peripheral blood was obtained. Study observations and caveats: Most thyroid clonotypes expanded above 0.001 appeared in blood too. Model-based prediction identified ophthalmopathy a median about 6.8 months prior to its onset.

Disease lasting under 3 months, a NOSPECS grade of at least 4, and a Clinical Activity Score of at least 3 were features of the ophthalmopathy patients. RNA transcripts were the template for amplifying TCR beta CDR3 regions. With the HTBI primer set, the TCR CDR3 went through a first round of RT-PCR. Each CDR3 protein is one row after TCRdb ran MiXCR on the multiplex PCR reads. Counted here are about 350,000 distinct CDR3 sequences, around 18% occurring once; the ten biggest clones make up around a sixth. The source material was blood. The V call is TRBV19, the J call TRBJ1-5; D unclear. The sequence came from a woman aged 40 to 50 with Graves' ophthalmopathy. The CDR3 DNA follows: TGTGCCAGTAAGAATCCTCTCAGAGAAGGTCCGGATCAGCCCCAGCATTTT. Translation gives CASKNPLREGPDQPQHF.